Following are 6 T cell receptor beta chains from one sample sequenced in a study of cytomegalovirus exposure and HLA in healthy donors. PCR employed 60 Vbeta and 13 Jbeta primers. Data came from immunoSEQ multiplex PCR; TCRdb stores just in-frame clones and leaves some out. The sample lists over 150,000 clones, almost 80% seen once, with 1.3% in the top ten. The sample comprised PBMCs. Every receptor here comes from a woman aged 50 to 60 in good health and CMV-seronegative.

J is TRBJ1-3 and V is TRBV4-3, with TRBD1 matching 7 bases. V dropped 0 bases and J dropped 4; count of bases not matched to a gene: 9. In germline, CDR1 is LGHNA, CDR2 YSLEER. The CDR3 runs 17 residues. The CDR3 loop reads CASSQDPPRGEGNTIYF. The CDR3 coding sequence is TGCGCCAGCAGCCAAGATCCCCCCAGGGGGGAAGGAAACACCATATATTTT.

The V and J genes are TRBV4-2 and TRBJ2-4, with D possibly TRBD1 on 5 matching bases. The CDR3 has 17 residues. V was pared by 2 bases and J by 1 base, with 15 bases between. The germline V gene has CDR1 LGHNA and CDR2 YNFKEQ. The CDR3 sequence: CASSQSRVNEAKNIQYF. In DNA, the CDR3 is TGTGCCAGCAGCCAAAGCAGGGTGAATGAGGCCAAAAACATTCAGTACTTC.

This chain connects TRBV11-3 to TRBJ1-1; 11 positions agree with TRBD1. The CDR3 extends over 15 amino acids. Germline V gene data show CDR1 as SGHNT and CDR2 as YENEEA. J was trimmed by 5 bases and V by 5 bases; bases with no gene match: 7. The CDR3 DNA reads TGTGCCAGCAGCCTCGGACAGGGGGCAGATACTGAAGCTTTCTTT. It translates to CASSLGQGADTEAFF.

This clone was found a few times. The genes are TRBV28 and TRBJ1-5, with a tentative D call TRBD1 (5 bases). The CDR3 extends over 16 amino acids. The V and J ends lost 3 bases and 0 bases respectively, with 12 bases between them. The germline CDR1 and CDR2 sequences are MDHEN and SYDVKM. The CDR3 sequence is CASSFQGIYSNQPQHF. Here the CDR3 DNA reads TGTGCCAGCAGTTTCCAGGGCATCTATAGCAATCAGCCCCAGCATTTT.

The chain combines TRBV7-9 with TRBJ2-5; tentative D call: TRBD2 (5 bases). Germline lookup yields CDR1 SEHNR and CDR2 FQNEAQ (reference sequence). V lost 1 base to trimming and J lost 4 bases, with 10 bases between them. The CDR3 is 14 residues long. CDR3 DNA sequence: TGTGCCAGCAGCTTAGGGGCTAGCAGAGAGACCCAGTACTTC. Encoded protein: CASSLGASRETQYF.

The chain links TRBV28 to TRBJ1-5; 8 nucleotides agree with TRBD1. V trimming: 5 bases; J trimming: 4 bases; junction bases outside the gene matches: 4. The V gene's germline CDR1 is MDHEN and CDR2 SYDVKM. The CDR3 covers 14 residues. The CDR3: CASSGQGVNQPQHF. CDR3 bases: TGTGCCAGCAGTGGACAGGGAGTAAATCAGCCCCAGCATTTT. Full variable domain (rest looked up from reference TRBV28 and TRBJ1-5): DVKVTQSSRYLVKRTGEKVFLECVQDMDHENMFWYRQDPGLGLRLIYFSYDVKMKEKGDIPEGYSVSREKKERFSLILESASTNQTSMYLCASSGQGVNQPQHFGDGTRLSIL.